The present T cell receptor beta chain was sequenced within a study of blood T cells in healthy people across ages. PCR was performed a second time for roughly 7 to 11 cycles using a sample-barcoded 5' primer and a J-beta primer mix. Using its own MiXCR run on the 5' RACE reads, TCRdb lists one record per CDR3 protein. The sample comprises over 700,000 distinct CDR3 sequences, roughly 25% of which are singletons, and 9.4% rests with the top ten. This clonotype has at least ten counts. The CDR3 loop spans 14 amino acids. Trimming took 5 bases from V and 4 from J; bases not matched to a gene: 2. Germline values: CDR1 SGHTA, CDR2 FQGTGA. The data also belong to a second study, concerning T cells of mothers and their children.

Sample: blood. The chain couples TRBV7-3 to TRBJ2-2; 9 bases line up with TRBD1. The source is a boy under 18 in good health. CDR3 amino acids: CASSPTGGTGELFF. In DNA, the CDR3 is TGTGCCAGCAGCCCGACAGGGGGCACCGGGGAGCTGTTTTTT.